The entry below describes one TCR beta chain. Its target is not known. The data were obtained in a study of T cell responses to AZD1222 COVID-19 vaccine. The study, taken as a whole, reports: Spike-specific TCR depth and breadth grew after two AZD1222 doses. Researchers took repertoire samples only after the peak T cell response had come. Clonal diversity may have been underestimated in mostly white British donors. Unmutated variant regions are reportedly targeted by nearly half of spike-specific TCRs.

V was trimmed by 4 bases and J by 8 bases, leaving 18 bases between them. The CDR3 runs to 15 residues. Germline V gene lookup returns CDR1 SGHTA and CDR2 FQGNSA. Sequencing was performed with immunoSEQ multiplex PCR; in TCRdb, only in-frame clones are kept and a portion is missing. The sample gives about 130,000 clones, around 90% of which show up once; about 4.4% is in the top ten. Sequencing used peripheral blood, obtained on day 0 of MenACWY control vaccination. The chain combines TRBV7-2 with TRBJ2-1; D possibly corresponds to TRBD2 (6 bases). The receptor's source is an adult in good health. The CDR3 nucleotides read TGTGCCAGCAGCTATCAGGGAGGCCCCGGCCATGAGCAGTTCTTC. Translation gives CASSYQGGPGHEQFF.